This entry is about one T cell receptor (beta chain). Its antigen is not known. CDR1 and CDR2 from the germline V gene are LNHDA and SQIVND (reference sequence). The CDR3 is made up of 15 amino acids. Between the trimmed V and J ends, which lost 0 bases and 2 bases, there was a span of 10 bases. The data are from a study of OX40 agonist ivuxolimab in advanced cancers. Study-wide findings and caveats: CD4+ and CD8+ blood T cells expanded clonally by week 6 at 0.1 to 3.0 mg/kg. Compared with CD4+, CD8+ T cells on average had more expanded clones.

Sequencing used immunoSEQ multiplex PCR; TCRdb keeps in-frame clones, though not all of them. The sample lists under 80,000 clones; roughly 90% were seen once. The rearrangement links TRBV19 to TRBJ2-5; D possibly corresponds to TRBD1 (6 bases). Sequencing used CD4+ or CD8+ T cells sorted from blood, obtained in a trial of the OX40 agonist ivuxolimab. The sequence derives from an adult with an advanced solid tumor such as melanoma, head and neck, liver or kidney cancer. As DNA, the CDR3 is TGTGCCAGTAGTATAGAGGCAGGGGCACAAGAGACCCAGTACTTC. Translating it yields CASSIEAGAQETQYF. Full variable domain (missing parts from reference TRBV19 and TRBJ2-5): DGGITQSPKYLFRKEGQNVTLSCEQNLNHDAMYWYRQDPGQGLRLIYYSQIVNDFQKGDIAEGYSVSREKKESFPLTVTSAQKNPTAFYLCASSIEAGAQETQYFGPGTRLLVL.